This entry concerns a single TCR beta chain. Antigen: not known. V dropped 5 bases and J dropped 9 bases, with 15 bases sitting between them. This CDR3 has 13 residues. These data originate in a study of T-cell memory formation after mild COVID-19. Findings of the study overall: Pre-infection memory harbored some responding clones, suggesting cross-reactive memory joined. Later expanders leaned CD4+, whereas day 15 to 85 contracting clones were balanced CD4/CD8. For contracting clones, CD4+ ones sat mainly in CM and EM, CD8+ in EMRA.

The authors produced TCR alpha and TCR beta cDNA libraries with sample barcodes and UMIs by 5'RACE using constant-segment primers. One entry per CDR3 protein, called by TCRdb with MiXCR from the 5' RACE reads. Of a few hundred thousand distinct CDR3 sequences in the sample, 25% to 30% were seen once. The sequencing input was PBMCs or a T cell subset sorted from them (not recorded which). This TCR was recovered from an adult woman who had mild COVID-19 (a few samples of this study predate the infection). Cell type and time point are not known. This chain links TRBV12-3 or TRBV12-4 with TRBJ2-3; maybe TRBD2 (5 bases). CDR3 in amino acids: CASSPRDVGTQYF. The CDR3 nucleotides read TGTGCCAGCAGTCCACGGGATGTCGGCACGCAGTATTTT.